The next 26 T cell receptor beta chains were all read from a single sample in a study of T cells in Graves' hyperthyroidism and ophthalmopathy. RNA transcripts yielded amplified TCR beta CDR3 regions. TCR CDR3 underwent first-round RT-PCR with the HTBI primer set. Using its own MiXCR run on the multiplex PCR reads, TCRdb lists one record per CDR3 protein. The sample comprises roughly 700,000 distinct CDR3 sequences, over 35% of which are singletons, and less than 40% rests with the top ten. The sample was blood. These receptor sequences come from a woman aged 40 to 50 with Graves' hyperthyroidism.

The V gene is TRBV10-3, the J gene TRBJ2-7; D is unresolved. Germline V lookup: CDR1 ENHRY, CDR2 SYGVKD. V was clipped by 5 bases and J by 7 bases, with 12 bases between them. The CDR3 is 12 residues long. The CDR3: CAISYSQREQYF. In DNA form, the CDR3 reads TGTGCCATCAGTTACTCGCAACGGGAGCAGTACTTC.

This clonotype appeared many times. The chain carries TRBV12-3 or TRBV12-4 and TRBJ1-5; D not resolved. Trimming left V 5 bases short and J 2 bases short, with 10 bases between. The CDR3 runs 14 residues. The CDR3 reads CASSQIGGNQPQHF. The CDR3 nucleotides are TGTGCCAGCAGTCAGATCGGGGGCAATCAGCCCCAGCATTTT.

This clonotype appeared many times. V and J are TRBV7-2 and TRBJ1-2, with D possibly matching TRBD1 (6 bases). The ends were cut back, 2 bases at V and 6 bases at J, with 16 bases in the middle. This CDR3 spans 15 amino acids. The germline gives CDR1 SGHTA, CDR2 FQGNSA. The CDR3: CASSLSRDTTHGYTF. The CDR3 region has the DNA TGTGCCAGCAGCTTAAGCCGGGACACGACGCATGGCTACACCTTC.

CDR3 region: CASRQSNQPQHF. CDR3 DNA: TGTGCCAGCCGACAGAGCAATCAGCCCCAGCATTTT. The chain employs TRBV2 and TRBJ1-5, with a weak D call TRBD1 (5 bases). V lost 8 bases and J 1 base, leaving 6 bases between the germline ends. Germline CDR1 SNHLY, CDR2 FYNNEI. CDR3 size: 12 residues.

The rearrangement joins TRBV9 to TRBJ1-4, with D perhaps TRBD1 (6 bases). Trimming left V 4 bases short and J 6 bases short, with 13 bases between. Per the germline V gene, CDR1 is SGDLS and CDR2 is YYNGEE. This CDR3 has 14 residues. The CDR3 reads CASSPQGTYEKLFF. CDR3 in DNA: TGTGCCAGCAGCCCCCAGGGGACTTATGAAAAACTGTTTTTT.

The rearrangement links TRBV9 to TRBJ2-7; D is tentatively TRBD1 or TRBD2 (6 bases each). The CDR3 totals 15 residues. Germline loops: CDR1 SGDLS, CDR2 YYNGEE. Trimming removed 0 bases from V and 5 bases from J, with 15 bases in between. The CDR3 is CASSVEGGRLDEQYF. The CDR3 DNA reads TGTGCCAGCAGCGTAGAGGGGGGTCGACTTGACGAGCAGTACTTC.

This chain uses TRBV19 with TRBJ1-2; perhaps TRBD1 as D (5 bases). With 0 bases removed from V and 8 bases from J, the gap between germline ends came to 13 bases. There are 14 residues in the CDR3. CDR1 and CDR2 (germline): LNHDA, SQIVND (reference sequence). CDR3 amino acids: CASSIDFDSRGYTF. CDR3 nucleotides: TGTGCCAGTAGTATAGATTTCGACAGTCGAGGCTACACCTTC. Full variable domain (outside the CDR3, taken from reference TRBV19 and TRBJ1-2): DGGITQSPKYLFRKEGQNVTLSCEQNLNHDAMYWYRQDPGQGLRLIYYSQIVNDFQKGDIAEGYSVSREKKESFPLTVTSAQKNPTAFYLCASSIDFDSRGYTFGSGTRLTVV.

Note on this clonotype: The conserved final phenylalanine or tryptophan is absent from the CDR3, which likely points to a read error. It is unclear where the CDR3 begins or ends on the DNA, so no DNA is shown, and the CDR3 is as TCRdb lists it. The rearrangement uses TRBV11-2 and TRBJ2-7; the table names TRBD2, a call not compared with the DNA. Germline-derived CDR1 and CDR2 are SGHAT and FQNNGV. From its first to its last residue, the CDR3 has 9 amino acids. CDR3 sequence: CASSLGVAG.

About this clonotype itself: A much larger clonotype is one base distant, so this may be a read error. The CDR3 DNA follows: TGCAGTGCTAGGGGACTTGGGGACACTGAAGCTTTCTTT. Translation: CSARGLGDTEAFF. This chain uses TRBV20-1 with TRBJ1-1; D is perhaps TRBD1 (5 bases). The CDR3 sequence is 13 residues long. The V end was cut by 3 bases, the J end by 3 bases, with 11 bases between. CDR1 is DFQATT, CDR2 SNEGSKA, per germline (reference sequence).

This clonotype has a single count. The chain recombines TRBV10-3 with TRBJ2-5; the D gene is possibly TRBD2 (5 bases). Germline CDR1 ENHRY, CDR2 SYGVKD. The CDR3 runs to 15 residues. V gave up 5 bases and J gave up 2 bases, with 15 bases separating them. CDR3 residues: CAISQDWGRQETQYF. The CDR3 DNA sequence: TGTGCCATCAGTCAGGACTGGGGAAGGCAAGAGACCCAGTACTTC.

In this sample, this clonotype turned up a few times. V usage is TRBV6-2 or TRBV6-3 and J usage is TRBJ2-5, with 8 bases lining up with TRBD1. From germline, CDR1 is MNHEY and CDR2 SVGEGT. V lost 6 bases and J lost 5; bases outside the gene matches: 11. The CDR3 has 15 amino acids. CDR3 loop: CASSRLPRTGETQYF. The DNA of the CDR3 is TGTGCCAGCAGCCGACTACCGAGGACAGGGGAGACCCAGTACTTC.

The CDR3 loop reads CSARDRAGGIGYTF. For the CDR3, the DNA is TGCAGTGCTAGAGATCGTGCAGGGGGCATTGGCTACACCTTC. The V call is TRBV20-1, the J call TRBJ1-2, with TRBD1 identical over 8 bases. Germline values: CDR1 DFQATT, CDR2 SNEGSKA (reference sequence). V shed 0 bases, J shed 7 bases, and the junction held 7 bases outside the gene matches. This CDR3 has 14 amino acids.

For the CDR3, the DNA is TGCAGCCAAGACAGGGGAGAGACCCAGTACTTC. This codes for CSQDRGETQYF. The genes are TRBV29-1 and TRBJ2-5; TRBD1 matches at 8 bases. The CDR3 runs 11 residues. Germline V gives CDR1 SQVTM, CDR2 ANQGSEA. Trimming removed 8 bases from V and 4 bases from J; junction bases left unmatched: 3. The full variable domain, completed using reference TRBV29-1 and TRBJ2-5, is SAVISQKPSRDICQRGTSLTIQCQVDSQVTMMFWYRQQPGQSLTLIATANQGSEATYESGFVIDKFPISRPNLTFSTLTVSNMSPEDSSIYLCSQDRGETQYFGPGTRLLVL.

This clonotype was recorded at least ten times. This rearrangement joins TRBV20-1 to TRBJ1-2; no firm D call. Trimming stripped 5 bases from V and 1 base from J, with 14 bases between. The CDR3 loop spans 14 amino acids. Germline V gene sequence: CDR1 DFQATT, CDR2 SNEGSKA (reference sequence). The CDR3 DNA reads TGCAGTGCTCGACGGACGACGAATAACTATGGCTACACCTTC. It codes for CSARRTTNNYGYTF.

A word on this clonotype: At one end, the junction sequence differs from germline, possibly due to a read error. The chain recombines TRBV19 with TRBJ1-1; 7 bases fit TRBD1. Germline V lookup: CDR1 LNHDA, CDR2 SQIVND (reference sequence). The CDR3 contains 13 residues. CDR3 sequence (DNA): TGTGCCAGTAGTTCCCGACAGGGCACTGGAGCTTTCTTT. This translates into CASSSRQGTGAFF.

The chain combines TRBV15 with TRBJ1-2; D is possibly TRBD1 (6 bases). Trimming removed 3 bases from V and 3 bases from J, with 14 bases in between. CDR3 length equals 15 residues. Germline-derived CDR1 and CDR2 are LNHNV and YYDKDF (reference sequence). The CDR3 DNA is TGTGCCACCAGCAGTGAACGGGACACCCACTATGGCTACACCTTC. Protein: CATSSERDTHYGYTF. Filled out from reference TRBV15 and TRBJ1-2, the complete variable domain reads DAMVIQNPRYQVTQFGKPVTLSCSQTLNHNVMYWYQQKSSQAPKLLFHYYDKDFNNEADTPDNFQSRRPNTSFCFLDIRSPGLGDTAMYLCATSSERDTHYGYTFGSGTRLTVV.

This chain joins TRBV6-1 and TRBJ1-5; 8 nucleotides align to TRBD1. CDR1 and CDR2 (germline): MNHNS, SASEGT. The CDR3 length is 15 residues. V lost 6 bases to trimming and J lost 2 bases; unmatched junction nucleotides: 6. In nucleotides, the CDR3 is TGTGCCAGCAGACGAGACAGGGGCGGCAATCAGCCCCAGCATTTT. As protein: CASRRDRGGNQPQHF.

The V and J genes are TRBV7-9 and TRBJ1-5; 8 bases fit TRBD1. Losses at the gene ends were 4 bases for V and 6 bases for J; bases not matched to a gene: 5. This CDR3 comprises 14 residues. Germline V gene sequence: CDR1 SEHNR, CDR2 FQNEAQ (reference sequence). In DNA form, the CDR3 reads TGTGCCAGCAGCTCCCAGGGGGCGGTTCAGCCCCAGCATTTT. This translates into CASSSQGAVQPQHF. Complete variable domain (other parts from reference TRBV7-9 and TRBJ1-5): DTGVSQNPRHKITKRGQNVTFRCDPISEHNRLYWYRQTLGQGPEFLTYFQNEAQLEKSRLLSDRFSAERPKGSFSTLEIQRTEQGDSAMYLCASSSQGAVQPQHFGDGTRLSIL.

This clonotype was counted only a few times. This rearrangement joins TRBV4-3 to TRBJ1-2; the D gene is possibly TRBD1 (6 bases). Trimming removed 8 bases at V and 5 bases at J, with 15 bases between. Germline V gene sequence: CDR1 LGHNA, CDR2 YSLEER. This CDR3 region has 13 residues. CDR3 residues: CASGVQGVYGYTF. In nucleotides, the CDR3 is TGCGCCAGCGGGGTACAGGGAGTATATGGCTACACCTTC.

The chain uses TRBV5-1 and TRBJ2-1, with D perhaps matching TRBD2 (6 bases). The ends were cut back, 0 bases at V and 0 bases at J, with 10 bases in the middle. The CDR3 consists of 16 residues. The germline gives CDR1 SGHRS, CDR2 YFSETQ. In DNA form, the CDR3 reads TGCGCCAGCAGCTTGGTTCGGGGGAGCTCCTACAATGAGCAGTTCTTC. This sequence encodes CASSLVRGSSYNEQFF.

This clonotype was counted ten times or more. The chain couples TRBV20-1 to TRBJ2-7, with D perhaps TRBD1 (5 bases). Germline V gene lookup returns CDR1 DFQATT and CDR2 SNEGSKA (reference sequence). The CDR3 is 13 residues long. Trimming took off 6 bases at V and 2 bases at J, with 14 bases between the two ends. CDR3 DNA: TGCAGTGCCTTTCGTCAGGGCCCCTACGAGCAGTACTTC. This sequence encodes CSAFRQGPYEQYF.

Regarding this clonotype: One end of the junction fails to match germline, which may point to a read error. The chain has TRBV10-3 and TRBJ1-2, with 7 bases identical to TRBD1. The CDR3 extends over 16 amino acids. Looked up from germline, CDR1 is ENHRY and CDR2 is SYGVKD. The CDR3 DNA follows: TGTCCCATCAGTGAGTCGGGGACCCAGGGGGGAGTCGGCTACACCTTC. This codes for CPISESGTQGGVGYTF.

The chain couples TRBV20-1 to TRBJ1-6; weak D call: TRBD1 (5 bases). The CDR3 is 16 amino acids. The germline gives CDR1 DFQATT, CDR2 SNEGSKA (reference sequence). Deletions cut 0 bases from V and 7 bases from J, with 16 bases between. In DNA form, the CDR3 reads TGCAGTGCTAGAGATTGGGCCAAACAGGTGAATTCACCCCTCCACTTT. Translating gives CSARDWAKQVNSPLHF.

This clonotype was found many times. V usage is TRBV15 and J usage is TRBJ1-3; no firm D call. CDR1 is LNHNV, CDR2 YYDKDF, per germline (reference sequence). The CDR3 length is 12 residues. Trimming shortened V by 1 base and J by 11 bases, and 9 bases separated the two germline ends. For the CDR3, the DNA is TGTGCCACCAGCAGAGGCCCTGACCCCATATATTTT. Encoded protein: CATSRGPDPIYF.

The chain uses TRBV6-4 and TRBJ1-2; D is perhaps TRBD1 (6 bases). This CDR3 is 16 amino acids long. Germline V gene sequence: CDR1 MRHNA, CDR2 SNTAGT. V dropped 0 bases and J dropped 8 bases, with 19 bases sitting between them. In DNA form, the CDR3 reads TGTGCCAGCAGTGACTCAGGGGGGCAGCCCAAAGGAGGCTACACCTTC. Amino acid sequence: CASSDSGGQPKGGYTF.

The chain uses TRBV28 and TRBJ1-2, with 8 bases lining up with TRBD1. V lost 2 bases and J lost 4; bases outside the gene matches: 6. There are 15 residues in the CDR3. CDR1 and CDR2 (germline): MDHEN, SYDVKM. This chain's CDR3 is CASSLPDRGSYGYTF. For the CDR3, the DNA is TGTGCCAGCAGTTTACCCGACAGGGGATCCTATGGCTACACCTTC.